This TCR beta chain stems from a study of a mutant IDH1 vaccine in newly diagnosed glioma. Across the whole study: Treated patients, 62.5% male and roughly 40% female, averaged approximately 40 years of age. The earlier regimen, radiotherapy, temozolomide, or both, was most often both.

CDR1 and CDR2 (germline): ENHRY, SYGVKD. V lost 5 bases, J lost 9 bases, and 23 bases lay in between. This CDR3 region has 16 residues. Sequencing was performed with immunoSEQ multiplex PCR; in TCRdb, only in-frame clones are kept and a portion is missing. The table has tens of thousands of clones, around 82% seen once. The time point denotes: baseline, week 1 (first vaccination visit). Treatment indicated: pre-vaccination baseline after standard-of-care therapy. There were new WHO grade 3 or 4 astrocytomas in the donors, and these were IDH1-mutant and ATRX-lost. The chain is built from TRBV10-3 and TRBJ2-1; D call uncertain. This receptor was identified in a woman in her fifties or sixties with glioma. Specimen: PBMCs, collected from a glioma patient treated with radiotherapy, temozolomide or both. The CDR3 region has the DNA TGTGCCATCAGTCCGTCGACATCCCCCTCTCCCCTTGAGCAGTTCTTC. Translated, it gives CAISPSTSPSPLEQFF.